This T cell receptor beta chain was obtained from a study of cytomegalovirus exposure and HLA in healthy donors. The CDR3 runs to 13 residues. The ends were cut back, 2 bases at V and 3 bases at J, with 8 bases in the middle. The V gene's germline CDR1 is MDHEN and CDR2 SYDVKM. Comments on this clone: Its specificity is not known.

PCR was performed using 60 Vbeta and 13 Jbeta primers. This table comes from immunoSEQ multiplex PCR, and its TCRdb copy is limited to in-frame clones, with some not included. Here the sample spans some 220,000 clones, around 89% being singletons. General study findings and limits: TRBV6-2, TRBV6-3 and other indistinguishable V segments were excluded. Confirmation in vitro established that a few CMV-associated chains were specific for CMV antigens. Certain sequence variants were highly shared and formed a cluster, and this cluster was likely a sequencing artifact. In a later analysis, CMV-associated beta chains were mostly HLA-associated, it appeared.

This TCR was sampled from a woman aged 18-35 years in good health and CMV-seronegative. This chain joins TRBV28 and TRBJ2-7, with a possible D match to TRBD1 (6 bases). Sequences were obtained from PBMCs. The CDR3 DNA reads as TGTGCCAGCAGTTTACAGGGGAACTACGAGCAGTACTTC. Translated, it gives CASSLQGNYEQYF.